This paragraph reports one T cell receptor (beta chain). The source of the sample is a study of blood T cell repertoires in COVID-19. Study overall: COVID-19 samples, acute and convalescent, were from the United States, Italy and Spain. T cells, B-cell-depleted T cells, or PBMCs provided the cDNA or gDNA that served as material.

As processed by the authors: Scientists estimated how many nucleated cells there were by amplifying reference gene primers. The assay was immunoSEQ multiplex PCR, and TCRdb's table has in-frame clones only and misses some. Clonal size and the V and J genes are those of that table, whereas D and trimming came from the DNA. The table records roughly 250,000 clones, about 85% of them present only once. In Seattle, patients joined the study during active infection and were tracked longitudinally. Trimming cost V 5 bases and J 0 bases, with 8 bases left between them. CDR1 is KGHSH and CDR2 is LQKENI in the germline V gene. CDR3 size: 13 residues.

The receptor was isolated from a human donor with COVID-19, enrolled during active disease. The donor label of this sample is uncertain. The chain joins TRBV18 to TRBJ2-7; no reliable D call. The material sequenced was peripheral blood. CDR3 protein: CASSTVRSYEQYF. Here the CDR3 DNA reads TGTGCCAGCTCAACTGTACGCTCCTACGAGCAGTACTTC. Combining the CDR3 with reference TRBV18 and TRBJ2-7 gives the whole variable domain NAGVMQNPRHLVRRRGQEARLRCSPMKGHSHVYWYRQLPEEGLKFMVYLQKENIIDESGMPKERFSAEFPKEGPSILRIQQVVRGDSAAYFCASSTVRSYEQYFGPGTRLTVT.